This is a list of T cell receptor beta chains from one sample in a study of regulatory T cells in long-lasting Graves disease. One entry per CDR3 protein, called by TCRdb with MiXCR from the multiplex PCR reads. The table has roughly 420,000 distinct CDR3 sequences, around 13% seen once. These data were also filed under a second study, of T cells in Graves' hyperthyroidism and ophthalmopathy.

The sample here was peripheral blood mononuclear cells (PBMCs), taken at new diagnosis, from a patient treated with antithyroid drugs. All receptors come from a woman aged 45-65 years with Graves disease. The CDR3 runs from the conserved cysteine through the conserved F or W. Fields, in order: D gene, clone size, J gene, V gene, CDR3 protein, CDR3 DNA. A D gene is named only where the DNA matches it firmly. Expanded clones get a size class; other rows say once, few or many, or leave the size out.

TRBD2	many	TRBJ2-1	TRBV5-1	CASSVTGAAGGNEQFF	TGCGCCAGCAGCGTCACAGGGGCAGCGGGAGGAAATGAGCAGTTCTTC
.	few	TRBJ2-2	TRBV4-1	CASSQDRPGVVDTGELFF	TGCGCCAGCAGCCAAGATAGGCCTGGAGTCGTGGACACCGGGGAGCTGTTTTTT
TRBD1	many	TRBJ1-2	TRBV5-1	CASSLAGQGSGYTF	TGCGCCAGCAGCTTGGCTGGACAGGGTAGCGGCTACACCTTC
.	many	TRBJ2-7	TRBV6-1	CASETGKHEQYF	TGTGCCAGTGAAACAGGGAAACACGAGCAGTACTTC
TRBD1	.	TRBJ1-6	TRBV28	CASSTGWDRVNDSPLHF	TGTGCCAGCAGCACAGGTTGGGACAGGGTTAACGATTCACCCCTCCACTTT
.	many	TRBJ2-1	TRBV11-2	CASSLDQPGGSYNEQFF	TGTGCCAGCAGCTTAGATCAACCTGGCGGGTCCTACAATGAGCAGTTCTTC
.	many	TRBJ2-3	TRBV7-9	CASRPTDTQYF	TGTGCCAGCAGGCCCACAGATACGCAGTATTTT
TRBD1	many	TRBJ2-1	TRBV12-3/TRBV12-4	CASRRTGLYNEQFF	TGTGCCAGCAGACGGACAGGTCTTTACAATGAGCAGTTCTTC
.	few	TRBJ1-1	TRBV10-2	CASSEGDGQLNTEAFF	TGCGCCAGCAGTGAGGGGGACGGACAACTAAACACTGAAGCTTTCTTT
TRBD1	many	TRBJ1-1	TRBV12-3/TRBV12-4	CASSPRDSGSTEAFF	TGTGCCAGCAGTCCCCGGGACAGCGGGAGCACTGAAGCTTTCTTT
TRBD2	many	TRBJ2-5	TRBV20-1	CSARKLASGRSVKTQYF	TGCAGTGCTAGAAAACTTGCTAGCGGGAGGAGTGTAAAGACCCAGTACTTC
.	.	TRBJ1-3	TRBV28	CASQGDMPRGSSGNTIYF	TGTGCCAGCCAAGGGGATATGCCGAGGGGGAGCTCTGGAAACACCATATATTTT
.	.	TRBJ1-3	TRBV29-1	CSVEEPLAGPGNTIYF	TGCAGCGTTGAAGAACCTCTCGCAGGGCCTGGAAACACCATATATTTT
.	.	TRBJ1-1	TRBV7-7	CASSLEWGTEAFF	TGTGCTAGCAGCTTAGAGTGGGGCACTGAAGCTTTCTTT
.	.	TRBJ2-5	TRBV5-1	CASGRQTGKETQYF	TGCGCCAGCGGCAGGCAGACGGGGAAAGAGACCCAGTACTTC
.	.	TRBJ2-2	TRBV5-4	CASSQDGGNTGELFF	TGTGCCAGCAGCCAAGACGGGGGGAACACCGGGGAGCTGTTTTTT
TRBD1	few	TRBJ2-1	TRBV6-1	CASRMGTGSYNEQFF	TGTGCCAGCAGGATGGGGACAGGGTCCTACAATGAGCAGTTCTTC
TRBD2	many	TRBJ2-3	TRBV6-4	CASSEKASGGTDTQYF	TGTGCCAGCAGTGAGAAGGCTAGCGGGGGAACAGATACGCAGTATTTT
.	many	TRBJ1-5	TRBV28	CASSTPTYNQPQHF	TGTGCCAGCAGCACCCCTACTTATAATCAGCCCCAGCATTTT
TRBD2	many	TRBJ2-1	TRBV28	CASTPPFGRVNRGSYNEQFF	TGTGCCAGCACCCCCCCGTTTGGGAGGGTGAATCGGGGTTCCTACAATGAGCAGTTCTTC
.	few	TRBJ1-1	TRBV6-2/TRBV6-3	CASSYLRPQTSNTEAFF	TGTGCCAGCAGTTACCTCCGCCCCCAGACTTCGAACACTGAAGCTTTCTTT